This T cell receptor (beta chain) came from a study of CD8 T cells in ankylosing spondylitis. TCRdb ran MiXCR on the 5' RACE reads and lists one entry per CDR3 protein. The table lists about 130,000 distinct CDR3 sequences, about an eighth of them singletons. This clonotype was seen at least ten times. Germline CDR1 SGHRS, CDR2 YFSETQ. CDR3 length: 14 amino acids. V trimming: 3 bases; J trimming: 7 bases; junction bases outside the gene matches: 7. Sample: blood, either unsorted or a sorted T cell fraction (not recorded which). The chain links TRBV5-1 to TRBJ2-4; 7 bases line up with TRBD1. The sequence was collected from a female donor with ankylosing spondylitis or in good health (not recorded which). The DNA for the CDR3 is TGCGCCAGCAGCTATGGGACAGCCTCCAACATTCAGTACTTC. As protein: CASSYGTASNIQYF.